This record looks at one TCR beta chain sequence and its context. This entry belongs to a study of blood T cell repertoires in COVID-19. Looking at the study overall: T cells, B-cell-depleted T cells, or PBMCs supplied cDNA or gDNA.

This table comes from immunoSEQ multiplex PCR, and its TCRdb copy is limited to in-frame clones, with some not included. The sample has approximately 54,000 clones; approximately 90% are singletons. Germline V gene lookup returns CDR1 MDHEN and CDR2 SYDVKM. This CDR3 is built from 15 residues. Trimming pared 6 bases from V and 0 bases from J, leaving 9 bases between. The clonotype was recovered from a woman in her thirties or forties with active COVID-19. The chain uses TRBV28 and TRBJ2-6, with D perhaps matching TRBD2 (5 bases). Sequencing was done on a sample of peripheral blood. The CDR3: CASSPRGSGANVLTF. The CDR3 DNA is TGTGCCAGCAGCCCCCGGGGCTCTGGGGCCAACGTCCTGACTTTC.